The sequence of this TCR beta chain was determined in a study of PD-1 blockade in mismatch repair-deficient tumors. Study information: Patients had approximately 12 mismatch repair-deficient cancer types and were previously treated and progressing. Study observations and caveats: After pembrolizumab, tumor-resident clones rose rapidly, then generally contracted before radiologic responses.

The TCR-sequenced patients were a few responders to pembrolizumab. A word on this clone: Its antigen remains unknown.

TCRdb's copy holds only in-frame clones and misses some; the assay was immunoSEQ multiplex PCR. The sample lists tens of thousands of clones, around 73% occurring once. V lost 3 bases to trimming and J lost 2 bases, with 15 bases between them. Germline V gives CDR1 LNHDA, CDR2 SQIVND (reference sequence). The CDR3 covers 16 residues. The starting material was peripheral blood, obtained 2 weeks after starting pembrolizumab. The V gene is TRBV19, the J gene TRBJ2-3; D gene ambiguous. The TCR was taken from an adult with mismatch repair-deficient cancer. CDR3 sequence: CASSIFSPILTDTQYF. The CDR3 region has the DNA TGTGCCAGTAGTATTTTCAGTCCAATCCTCACAGATACGCAGTATTTT.